This T cell receptor (beta chain) was obtained from a study of CD8+CD57+ T cells in acquired aplastic anemia. Study-level background: Healthy donor CD4+ cell samples had a mean of roughly 9.9 million reads. Overall study results and limits: Researchers report that about 28 CD8+ CDR3 sequences appeared in both patients and controls.

V lost 4 bases, J lost 5 bases, and 7 bases lay in between. The CDR3 sequence is 12 residues long. Germline CDR1 SGHRS, CDR2 YFSETQ. A single count supports this clonotype. Its antigen is currently unknown. Both TCR beta VDJ combination and CDR3 sequence profiling were carried out. Genomic DNA was the template for this profiling. TCRdb ran MiXCR on the reads and lists one entry per CDR3 protein. The sample contains over 200,000 distinct CDR3 sequences, roughly 55% of which appear only once. This TCR was recovered from a human donor in good health. Sequenced sample: sorted CD4+, CD8+, or CD8+CD57+ T cells (not recorded which) from PBMCs. J is TRBJ2-4 and V is TRBV5-1, with D tentatively TRBD2 (5 bases). CDR3 sequence (DNA): TGCGCCAGCAGCGGGAGCCAAAACATTCAGTACTTC. Translated, it gives CASSGSQNIQYF.